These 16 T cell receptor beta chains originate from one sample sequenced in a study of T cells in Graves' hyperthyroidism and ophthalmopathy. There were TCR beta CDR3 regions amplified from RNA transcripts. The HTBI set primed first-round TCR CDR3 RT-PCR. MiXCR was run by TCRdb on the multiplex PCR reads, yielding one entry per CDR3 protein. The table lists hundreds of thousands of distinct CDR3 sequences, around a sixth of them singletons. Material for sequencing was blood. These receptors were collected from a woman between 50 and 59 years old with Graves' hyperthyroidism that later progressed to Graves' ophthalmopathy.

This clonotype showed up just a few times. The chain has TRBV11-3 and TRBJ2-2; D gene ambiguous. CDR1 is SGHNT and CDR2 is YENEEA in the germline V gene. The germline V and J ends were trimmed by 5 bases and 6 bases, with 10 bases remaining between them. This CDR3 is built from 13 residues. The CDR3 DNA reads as TGTGCCAGCAGCCCCTCAACCGCCGGGGAGCTGTTTTTT. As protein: CASSPSTAGELFF.

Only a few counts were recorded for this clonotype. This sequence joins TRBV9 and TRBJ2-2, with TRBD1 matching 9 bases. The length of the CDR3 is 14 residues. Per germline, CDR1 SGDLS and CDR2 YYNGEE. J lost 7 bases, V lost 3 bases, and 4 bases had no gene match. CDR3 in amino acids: CASSEDRGGGELFF. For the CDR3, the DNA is TGTGCCAGCAGCGAGGACAGGGGTGGCGGGGAGCTGTTTTTT.

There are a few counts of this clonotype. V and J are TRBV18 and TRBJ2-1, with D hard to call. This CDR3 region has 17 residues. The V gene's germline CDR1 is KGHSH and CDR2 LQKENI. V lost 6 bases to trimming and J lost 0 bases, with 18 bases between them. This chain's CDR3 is CASSPRKTTSSYNEQFF. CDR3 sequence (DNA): TGTGCCAGCTCGCCTCGCAAAACAACGAGCTCCTACAATGAGCAGTTCTTC.

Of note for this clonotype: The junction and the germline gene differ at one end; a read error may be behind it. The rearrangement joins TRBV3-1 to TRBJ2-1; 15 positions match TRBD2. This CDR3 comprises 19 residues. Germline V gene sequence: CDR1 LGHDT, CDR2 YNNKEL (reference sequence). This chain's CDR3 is CVSSQDWGLAGGSYNEQFF. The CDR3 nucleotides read TGTGTCAGCAGCCAAGACTGGGGACTAGCGGGGGGCTCCTACAATGAGCAGTTCTTC.

This chain's CDR3 is CASSYRGFGETQYF. The CDR3 region has the DNA TGTGCCAGCAGTTACCGGGGTTTCGGAGAGACCCAGTACTTC. The chain links TRBV6-5 to TRBJ2-5; the D gene is possibly TRBD2 (5 bases). Germline CDR1 reads MNHEY; CDR2 reads SVGAGI. The CDR3 has 14 residues. V was cut by 2 bases and J by 4 bases, with 11 bases left in between.

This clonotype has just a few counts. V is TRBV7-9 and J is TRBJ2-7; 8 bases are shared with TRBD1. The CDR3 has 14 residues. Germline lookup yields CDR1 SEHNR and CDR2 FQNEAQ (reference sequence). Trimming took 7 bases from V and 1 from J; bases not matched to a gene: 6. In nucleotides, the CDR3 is TGTGCCAGCATCCCCCGGGACAGGTCCTACGAGCAGTACTTC. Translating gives CASIPRDRSYEQYF.

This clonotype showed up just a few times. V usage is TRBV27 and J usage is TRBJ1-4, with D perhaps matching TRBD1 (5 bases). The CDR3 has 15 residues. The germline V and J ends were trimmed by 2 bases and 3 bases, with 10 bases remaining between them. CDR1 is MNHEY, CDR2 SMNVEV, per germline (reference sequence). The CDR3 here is CASSLVKGPNEKLFF. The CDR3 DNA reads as TGTGCCAGCAGTTTAGTCAAGGGGCCTAATGAAAAACTGTTTTTT.

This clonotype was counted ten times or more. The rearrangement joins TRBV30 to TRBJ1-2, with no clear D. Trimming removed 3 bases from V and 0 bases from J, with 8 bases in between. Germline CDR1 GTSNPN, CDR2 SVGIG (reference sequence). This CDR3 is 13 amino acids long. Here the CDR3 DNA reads TGTGCCTGGAGGGTCGGGCCTAACTATGGCTACACCTTC. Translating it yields CAWRVGPNYGYTF.

CDR3 region: CSARDQNDGDWGEQYF. The CDR3, as DNA: TGCAGTGCTAGAGATCAAAACGACGGCGATTGGGGCGAGCAGTACTTC. This rearrangement joins TRBV20-1 to TRBJ2-7; D unclear. The CDR3 totals 16 residues. The germline V gene has CDR1 DFQATT and CDR2 SNEGSKA (reference sequence). V lost 0 bases, J lost 6 bases, and 21 bases lay in between.

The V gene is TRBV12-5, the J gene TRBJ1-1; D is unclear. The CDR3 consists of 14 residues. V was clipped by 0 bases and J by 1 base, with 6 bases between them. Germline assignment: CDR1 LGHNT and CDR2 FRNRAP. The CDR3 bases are TGTGCTAGTGGTTTGGTAACGAAGAACACTGAAGCTTTCTTT. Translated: CASGLVTKNTEAFF.

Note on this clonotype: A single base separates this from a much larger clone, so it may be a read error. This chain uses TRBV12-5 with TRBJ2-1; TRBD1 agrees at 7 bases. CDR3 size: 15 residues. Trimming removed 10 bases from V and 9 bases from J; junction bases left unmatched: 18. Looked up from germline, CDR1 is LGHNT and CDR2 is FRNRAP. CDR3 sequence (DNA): TGTGCTAATGCCCAGGGGGACGGGGAATTCAGTGAGCAGTTCTTC. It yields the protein CANAQGDGEFSEQFF.

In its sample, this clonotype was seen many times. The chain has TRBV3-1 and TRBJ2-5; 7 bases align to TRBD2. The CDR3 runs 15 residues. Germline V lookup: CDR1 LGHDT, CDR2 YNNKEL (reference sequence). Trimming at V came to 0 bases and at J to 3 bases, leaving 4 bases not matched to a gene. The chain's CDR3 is CASSQDLAGEETQYF. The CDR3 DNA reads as TGTGCCAGCAGCCAAGATCTTGCGGGGGAAGAGACCCAGTACTTC.

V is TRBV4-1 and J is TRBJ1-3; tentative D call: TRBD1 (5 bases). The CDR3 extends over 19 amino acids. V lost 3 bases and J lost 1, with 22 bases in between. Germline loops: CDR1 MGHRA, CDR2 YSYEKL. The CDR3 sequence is CASSQGRDFWGTSGNTIYF. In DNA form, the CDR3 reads TGCGCCAGCAGCCAGGGCCGGGACTTCTGGGGAACTTCTGGAAACACCATATATTTT.

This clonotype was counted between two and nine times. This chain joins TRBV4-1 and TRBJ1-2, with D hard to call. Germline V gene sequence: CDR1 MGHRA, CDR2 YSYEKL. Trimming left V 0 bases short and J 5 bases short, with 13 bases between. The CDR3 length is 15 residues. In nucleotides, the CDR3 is TGCGCCAGCAGCCAAGATCCGGACTTATCTTATGGCTACACCTTC. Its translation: CASSQDPDLSYGYTF.

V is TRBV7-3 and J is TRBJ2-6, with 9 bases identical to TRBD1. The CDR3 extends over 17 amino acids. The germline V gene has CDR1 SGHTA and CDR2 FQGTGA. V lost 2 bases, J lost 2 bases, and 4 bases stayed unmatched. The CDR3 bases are TGTGCCAGCAGCTTACGGGGACAGGGCCCTGGGGCCAACGTCCTGACTTTC. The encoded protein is CASSLRGQGPGANVLTF.

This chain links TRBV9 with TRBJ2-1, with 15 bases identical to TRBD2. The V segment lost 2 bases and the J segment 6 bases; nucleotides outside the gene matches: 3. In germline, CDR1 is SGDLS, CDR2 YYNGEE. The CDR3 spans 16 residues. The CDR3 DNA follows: TGTGCCAGCAGCGTCGGACTAGCGGGGGGGCCCAATGAGCAGTTCTTC. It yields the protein CASSVGLAGGPNEQFF.